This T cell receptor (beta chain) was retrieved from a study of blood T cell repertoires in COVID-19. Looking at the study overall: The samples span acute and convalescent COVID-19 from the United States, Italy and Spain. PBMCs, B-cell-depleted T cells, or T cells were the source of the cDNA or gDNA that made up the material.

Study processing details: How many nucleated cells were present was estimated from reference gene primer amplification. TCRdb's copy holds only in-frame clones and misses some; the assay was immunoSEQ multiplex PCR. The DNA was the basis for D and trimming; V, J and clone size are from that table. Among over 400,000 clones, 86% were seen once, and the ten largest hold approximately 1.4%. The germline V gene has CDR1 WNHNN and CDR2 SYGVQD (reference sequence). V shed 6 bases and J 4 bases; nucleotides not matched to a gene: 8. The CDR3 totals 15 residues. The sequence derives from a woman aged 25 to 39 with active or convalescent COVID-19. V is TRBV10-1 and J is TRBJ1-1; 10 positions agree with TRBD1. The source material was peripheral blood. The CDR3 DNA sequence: TGCGCCAGCAGCCTTTTAGGGACAGGGGTCACTGAAGCTTTCTTT. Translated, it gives CASSLLGTGVTEAFF.